Listed below are T cell receptor beta chains from one sample, sequenced in a study of blood T cell repertoires in COVID-19. Profiling relied on immunoSEQ multiplex PCR, and the TCRdb table lists in-frame clones only, not all of them. The table includes 90,000 to 110,000 clones, about 76% detected once. Sequencing input: peripheral blood. All receptors derive from an elderly man with acute or convalescent COVID-19. CDR3s include the opening cysteine and the closing phenylalanine or tryptophan. D genes are given only for firm matches. Size values are once, few and many counts, or a class for expanded clones, and some rows have none.

J	D	V	length	size	DNA	CDR3
TRBJ2-2	TRBD2	TRBV5-1	15	NA	TGCGCCAGCAGCTCGGGACTAGCGGTAACCGGGGAGCTGTTTTTT	CASSSGLAVTGELFF
TRBJ1-6	TRBD1	TRBV5-1	17	NA	TGCGCCAGCAGCTTGGTCACAGGGGGGCGGAATAATTCACCCCTCCACTTT	CASSLVTGGRNNSPLHF
TRBJ1-1	NA	TRBV7-3	18	NA	TGTGCCAGCAGCTTATTCAGCCAGGGTTTTAGGCTGAACACTGAAGCTTTCTTT	CASSLFSQGFRLNTEAFF
TRBJ1-3	NA	TRBV15	17	few	TGTGCCACCAGCAGAGATATGTTGGGGCTCTCTGGAAACACCATATATTTT	CATSRDMLGLSGNTIYF
TRBJ2-7	NA	TRBV5-4	14	NA	TGTGCCAGCAGCTCGGACATTGCGAGCTACGAGCAGTACTTC	CASSSDIASYEQYF
TRBJ2-1	TRBD2	TRBV6-5	14	NA	TGTGCCAGCAGTCTAGCGGGCCAATACAATGAGCAGTTCTTC	CASSLAGQYNEQFF
TRBJ1-5	TRBD1	TRBV27	15	NA	TGTGCCAGCAGTATCCGGGGACAGGGGAGGCAGCCCCAGCATTTT	CASSIRGQGRQPQHF
TRBJ2-3	NA	TRBV28	14	NA	TGTGCCAGCTCTCGCGGCCCCAGCACAGATACGCAGTATTTT	CASSRGPSTDTQYF
TRBJ1-1	NA	TRBV18	16	NA	TGTGCCAGCTCACCACAACAGGGATCTACGAACACTGAAGCTTTCTTT	CASSPQQGSTNTEAFF
TRBJ1-4	NA	TRBV6-5	14	NA	TGTGCCAGCAGTTACTCGATTGCGGGGTTAAAACTGTTTTTT	CASSYSIAGLKLFF
TRBJ1-5	TRBD1	TRBV19	14	few	TGTGCCGGATCCATGGGGGACAGGAATCAGCCCCAGCATTTT	CAGSMGDRNQPQHF
TRBJ2-1	TRBD2	TRBV5-1	14	NA	TGCGCCAGCAGCCAGGGACTAGCGGTCAATGAGCAGTTCTTC	CASSQGLAVNEQFF
TRBJ2-5	NA	TRBV18	14	NA	TGTGCCAGCTCACCCGATGGTAGCGGAGAGACCCAGTACTTC	CASSPDGSGETQYF
TRBJ1-2	NA	TRBV28	12	NA	TGTGCCAGCAGTCCAGGCAACTATGGCTACACCTTC	CASSPGNYGYTF
TRBJ2-7	TRBD1	TRBV5-1	14	NA	TGCGCCAGCAGCTTGTTTCAGGGGGCGGGTGAGCAGTACTTC	CASSLFQGAGEQYF
TRBJ1-1	NA	TRBV5-1	15	NA	TGCGCCAGCAGCCCAGTACAGGGAATGAACACTGAAGCTTTCTTT	CASSPVQGMNTEAFF
TRBJ1-1	TRBD1	TRBV5-6	14	NA	TGTGCCAGCAGCCACGGACAGGGTGACACTGAAGCTTTCTTT	CASSHGQGDTEAFF
TRBJ1-2	NA	TRBV4-1	16	NA	TGCGCCAGCAGCCAAGATAGACAGAGAGGAAACTATGGCTACACCTTC	CASSQDRQRGNYGYTF
TRBJ1-1	TRBD1	TRBV28	16	NA	TGTGCCAGCAGTTTGTTCGGACAGGGGGCGTACACTGAAGCTTTCTTT	CASSLFGQGAYTEAFF
TRBJ2-7	NA	TRBV4-2	15	NA	TGTGCCAGCAGCCAAGGGGAACAGGGAACCTACGAGCAGTACTTC	CASSQGEQGTYEQYF
TRBJ2-2	TRBD1	TRBV29-1	14	NA	TGCAGCGTTGAGAGGGGGCACGCCACCGGGGAGCTGTTTTTT	CSVERGHATGELFF
TRBJ2-3	TRBD1	TRBV7-3	15	NA	TGTGCCAGCAGCTTATTAGCCAGGGGGCAAGATACGCAGTATTTT	CASSLLARGQDTQYF
TRBJ2-7	NA	TRBV10-3	14	once	TGTGCCATCAGTGTCGGGAAGGGACTCGACGAGCAGTACTTC	CAISVGKGLDEQYF
TRBJ2-7	TRBD1	TRBV3-1/TRBV3-2	13	NA	TGTGCCAGCAGCCAGGACAGGAACTACGAGCAGTACTTC	CASSQDRNYEQYF
TRBJ2-3	TRBD1	TRBV28	15	NA	TGTGCCAGCAGTTTGCGCGGGACAGGGACAGATACGCAGTATTTT	CASSLRGTGTDTQYF
TRBJ2-3	TRBD2	TRBV30	15	once	TGTGCCTGGAGTTTGGGACTAGCGGACACAGATACGCAGTATTTT	CAWSLGLADTDTQYF
TRBJ2-7	NA	TRBV28	14	NA	TGTGCCAGCAGGAATCAGGGATCCCCCTACGAGCAGTACTTC	CASRNQGSPYEQYF
TRBJ2-5	TRBD2	TRBV12-3/TRBV12-4	13	few	TGTGCCAGCAGTTTGGCGGGGGGAGAGACCCAGTACTTC	CASSLAGGETQYF
TRBJ2-7	TRBD1	TRBV28	14	NA	TGTGCCAGCAGTCACCGGACAGGGAACAACGAGCAGTACTTC	CASSHRTGNNEQYF
TRBJ2-5	TRBD2	TRBV28	18	NA	TGTGCCAGTAGACCTGGACTAGCGGGAGCCACAAGGTCAGAGACCCAGTACTTC	CASRPGLAGATRSETQYF
TRBJ2-3	NA	TRBV29-1	12	once	TGCAGCGTTGAGTACACACCTGCTACGCAGTATTTT	CSVEYTPATQYF
TRBJ2-4	NA	TRBV18	16	NA	TGTGCCAGCTCACCCCAGAGGTTGGACACCAAAAACATTCAGTACTTC	CASSPQRLDTKNIQYF
TRBJ1-5	NA	TRBV18	13	NA	TGTGCCAGCAACAGGGATATGAATCAGCCCCAGCATTTT	CASNRDMNQPQHF
TRBJ2-4	NA	TRBV30	13	NA	TGTGCCTGGAGTCCGGGACAAGGAAACATTCAGTACTTC	CAWSPGQGNIQYF
TRBJ1-4	NA	TRBV6-6	14	NA	TGTGCCAGCAGTTTCGGGTCAACTAATGAAAAACTGTTTTTT	CASSFGSTNEKLFF
TRBJ2-2	NA	TRBV7-9	15	once	TGTGCCAGCAGCCGGGGACTCTCGAACACCGGGGAGCTGTTTTTT	CASSRGLSNTGELFF
TRBJ1-2	NA	TRBV4-2	18	NA	TGTGCCAGCAGCCAAATCGACGGTTCAGGGAGGGGTGGCTATGGCTACACCTTC	CASSQIDGSGRGGYGYTF
TRBJ1-1	NA	TRBV14	13	NA	TGTGCCAGCAGCCAAGATTTAGTCACTGAAGCTTTCTTT	CASSQDLVTEAFF
TRBJ2-6	TRBD2	TRBV5-1	16	few	TGCGCCAGCAGCTTGTCGGGGGGGGCCGGGGCCAACGTCCTGACTTTC	CASSLSGGAGANVLTF
TRBJ1-6	NA	TRBV30	15	NA	TGTGCCTGGAGGGCCTTAGCAGGGGACAATTCACCCCTCCACTTT	CAWRALAGDNSPLHF
TRBJ1-2	NA	TRBV2	14	NA	TGTGCCAGCAGTGAACTCAGGCAAGGGGGTGGCTACACCTTC	CASSELRQGGGYTF
TRBJ1-2	TRBD1	TRBV18	15	NA	TGTGCCAGCTCACCACCGGGCAGGGGGCTCTATGGCTACACCTTC	CASSPPGRGLYGYTF
TRBJ1-1	NA	TRBV20-1	12	once	TGCAGTGCTAGTCGGGGAGTGACTGAAGCTTTCTTT	CSASRGVTEAFF
TRBJ2-3	TRBD2	TRBV28	15	NA	TGTGCCAGCACCCCAACTAGCGGGAGCACAGATACGCAGTATTTT	CASTPTSGSTDTQYF
TRBJ2-7	NA	TRBV5-1	14	few	TGCGCCAGCAGCTTGGAATGGCACCTCCACGAGCAGTACTTC	CASSLEWHLHEQYF
TRBJ1-2	TRBD1	TRBV14	14	NA	TGTGCCAGCAGCCAAGTTGACAGGGGTAGTGGCTACACCTTC	CASSQVDRGSGYTF
TRBJ1-1	NA	TRBV11-3	13	NA	TGTGCCAGCAGCCTTACAACGAACACTGAAGCTTTCTTT	CASSLTTNTEAFF